The 12 T cell receptor beta chains listed next were all sequenced from one sample in a study of T cells in localized non-small cell lung cancer. TCRdb's copy holds only in-frame clones and misses some; the assay was immunoSEQ multiplex PCR. The table lists under 15,000 clones, 86% of them singletons, with around 58% in the top ten. Sequencing was performed on peripheral blood, taken before any cancer treatment. All receptors derive from a male donor aged 60 or older with stage III lung adenocarcinoma.

This chain connects TRBV4-1 to TRBJ2-5; D is perhaps TRBD1 (5 bases). Germline assignment: CDR1 MGHRA and CDR2 YSYEKL. With 3 bases removed from V and 4 bases from J, the gap between germline ends came to 27 bases. The length of the CDR3 is 19 residues. Written as DNA, the CDR3 is TGCGCCAGCAGCCACAAAGTGTCAAAGGGGAAAGGGGTTGGAGAGACCCAGTACTTC. Its translation: CASSHKVSKGKGVGETQYF.

The chain joins TRBV18 to TRBJ2-7; D is possibly TRBD1 (5 bases). Germline lookup yields CDR1 KGHSH and CDR2 LQKENI. This CDR3 has 13 residues. V shed 3 bases and J shed 1 base, with 7 bases lying between them. The CDR3 DNA reads as TGTGCCAGCTCACCTGACAGATCCTACGAGCAGTACTTC. Amino acids: CASSPDRSYEQYF.

As DNA, the CDR3 is TGTGCCAGCAGCTCAGGCCTCGCCCCCCCCAAAGAGACCCAGTACTTC. This translates into CASSSGLAPPKETQYF. The genes are TRBV5-8 and TRBJ2-5, with D uncertain. The CDR3 sequence is 16 residues long. The V gene's germline CDR1 is SGHTS and CDR2 YDEGEE. V was pared by 3 bases and J by 3 bases, with 18 bases between.

The chain is built from TRBV19 and TRBJ1-5, with D uncertain. V shed 6 bases and J shed 3 bases, with 9 bases lying between them. The CDR3 is 13 amino acids. Germline loops: CDR1 LNHDA, CDR2 SQIVND (reference sequence). CDR3 bases: TGTGCCAGTAGGAAGTCCGTCAATCAGCCCCAGCATTTT. It yields the protein CASRKSVNQPQHF.

The gene calls are TRBV5-1 and TRBJ1-5; D is uncertain. This CDR3 spans 14 amino acids. The V and J ends lost 4 bases and 2 bases respectively, with 10 bases between them. Germline-derived CDR1 and CDR2 are SGHRS and YFSETQ. The CDR3 spells CASSVGGGNQPQHF. In DNA form, the CDR3 reads TGCGCCAGCAGCGTGGGAGGCGGCAATCAGCCCCAGCATTTT.

Only a few counts were recorded for this clone. The rearrangement uses TRBV30 and TRBJ1-6, with 10 bases that match TRBD1. CDR3 length: 14 amino acids. Germline values: CDR1 GTSNPN, CDR2 SVGIG (reference sequence). The trim removed 0 bases at V and 10 bases at J, leaving 3 bases unmatched. CDR3 amino acids: CAWSVGDRGSPLHF. CDR3 in DNA: TGTGCCTGGAGTGTTGGGGACAGGGGATCACCCCTCCACTTT.

Notes on this clone: Because the CDR3's place on the DNA is in doubt, the DNA is left out and the CDR3 is given as listed by TCRdb. The chain is built from TRBV5-6 and TRBJ1-5. The CDR3 contains 16 residues when both ends are counted. In germline, CDR1 is SGHDT, CDR2 YYEEEE. CDR3 sequence: CASSFGSGDPNQPQHF.

This chain links TRBV6-5 with TRBJ2-7, with TRBD2 as a possible D gene (6 bases). The length of the CDR3 is 11 residues. Trimming pared 5 bases from V and 7 bases from J, leaving 9 bases between. The germline V gene has CDR1 MNHEY and CDR2 SVGAGI. The DNA of the CDR3 is TGTGCCAGCAGTCGACTAGGAGAGCAGTACTTC. Encoded protein: CASSRLGEQYF.

V usage is TRBV30 and J usage is TRBJ2-6; D is perhaps TRBD1 (5 bases). Trimming removed 1 base from V and 3 bases from J, with 16 bases in between. The CDR3 is 17 residues long. Germline CDR1 reads GTSNPN; CDR2 reads SVGIG (reference sequence). The CDR3 region has the DNA TGTGCCTGGAGTGACGGCAGGGCGAAGCGTGGGGCCAACGTCCTGACTTTC. Translation: CAWSDGRAKRGANVLTF. Complete variable domain (other parts from reference TRBV30 and TRBJ2-6): SQTIHQWPATLVQPVGSPLSLECTVEGTSNPNLYWYRQAAGRGLQLLFYSVGIGQISSEVPQNLSASRPQDRQFILSSKKLLLSDSGFYLCAWSDGRAKRGANVLTFGAGSRLTVL.

Only one count was recorded for this clone. The CDR3 nucleotides read TGCAGCGCTTCAAATACAGGGGTCTCCTACGAGCAGTACTTC. Translation gives CSASNTGVSYEQYF. V gene TRBV29-1 combines with J gene TRBJ2-7; 7 bases align to TRBD1. Per the germline V gene, CDR1 is SQVTM and CDR2 is ANQGSEA. The CDR3 contains 14 residues. V trimming: 7 bases; J trimming: 0 bases; junction bases outside the gene matches: 9.

The chain is built from TRBV5-5 and TRBJ1-1; 9 bases line up with TRBD1. The germline V gene encodes CDR1 SGHKS and CDR2 YYEKEE (reference sequence). The ends lost 4 bases at V and 3 bases at J; junction bases unmatched: 16. The CDR3 runs 18 residues. The CDR3 region is CASSDPTGGVGRDTEAFF. The CDR3 DNA sequence: TGTGCCAGCAGCGACCCTACAGGGGGCGTAGGGAGAGACACTGAAGCTTTCTTT. Combining the CDR3 with reference TRBV5-5 and TRBJ1-1 gives the whole variable domain DAGVTQSPTHLIKTRGQQVTLRCSPISGHKSVSWYQQVLGQGPQFIFQYYEKEERGRGNFPDRFSARQFPNYSSELNVNALLLGDSALYLCASSDPTGGVGRDTEAFFGQGTRLTVV.

There are a few counts of this clone. The CDR3 here is CASSLAAISEAFF. CDR3 bases: TGTGCCAGCAGCTTAGCGGCAATCTCTGAAGCTTTCTTT. This chain connects TRBV7-8 to TRBJ1-1; D call uncertain. This CDR3 region has 13 residues. Germline CDR1 and CDR2: SGHVS and FQNEAQ. V lost 0 bases and J lost 6, with 8 bases in between.